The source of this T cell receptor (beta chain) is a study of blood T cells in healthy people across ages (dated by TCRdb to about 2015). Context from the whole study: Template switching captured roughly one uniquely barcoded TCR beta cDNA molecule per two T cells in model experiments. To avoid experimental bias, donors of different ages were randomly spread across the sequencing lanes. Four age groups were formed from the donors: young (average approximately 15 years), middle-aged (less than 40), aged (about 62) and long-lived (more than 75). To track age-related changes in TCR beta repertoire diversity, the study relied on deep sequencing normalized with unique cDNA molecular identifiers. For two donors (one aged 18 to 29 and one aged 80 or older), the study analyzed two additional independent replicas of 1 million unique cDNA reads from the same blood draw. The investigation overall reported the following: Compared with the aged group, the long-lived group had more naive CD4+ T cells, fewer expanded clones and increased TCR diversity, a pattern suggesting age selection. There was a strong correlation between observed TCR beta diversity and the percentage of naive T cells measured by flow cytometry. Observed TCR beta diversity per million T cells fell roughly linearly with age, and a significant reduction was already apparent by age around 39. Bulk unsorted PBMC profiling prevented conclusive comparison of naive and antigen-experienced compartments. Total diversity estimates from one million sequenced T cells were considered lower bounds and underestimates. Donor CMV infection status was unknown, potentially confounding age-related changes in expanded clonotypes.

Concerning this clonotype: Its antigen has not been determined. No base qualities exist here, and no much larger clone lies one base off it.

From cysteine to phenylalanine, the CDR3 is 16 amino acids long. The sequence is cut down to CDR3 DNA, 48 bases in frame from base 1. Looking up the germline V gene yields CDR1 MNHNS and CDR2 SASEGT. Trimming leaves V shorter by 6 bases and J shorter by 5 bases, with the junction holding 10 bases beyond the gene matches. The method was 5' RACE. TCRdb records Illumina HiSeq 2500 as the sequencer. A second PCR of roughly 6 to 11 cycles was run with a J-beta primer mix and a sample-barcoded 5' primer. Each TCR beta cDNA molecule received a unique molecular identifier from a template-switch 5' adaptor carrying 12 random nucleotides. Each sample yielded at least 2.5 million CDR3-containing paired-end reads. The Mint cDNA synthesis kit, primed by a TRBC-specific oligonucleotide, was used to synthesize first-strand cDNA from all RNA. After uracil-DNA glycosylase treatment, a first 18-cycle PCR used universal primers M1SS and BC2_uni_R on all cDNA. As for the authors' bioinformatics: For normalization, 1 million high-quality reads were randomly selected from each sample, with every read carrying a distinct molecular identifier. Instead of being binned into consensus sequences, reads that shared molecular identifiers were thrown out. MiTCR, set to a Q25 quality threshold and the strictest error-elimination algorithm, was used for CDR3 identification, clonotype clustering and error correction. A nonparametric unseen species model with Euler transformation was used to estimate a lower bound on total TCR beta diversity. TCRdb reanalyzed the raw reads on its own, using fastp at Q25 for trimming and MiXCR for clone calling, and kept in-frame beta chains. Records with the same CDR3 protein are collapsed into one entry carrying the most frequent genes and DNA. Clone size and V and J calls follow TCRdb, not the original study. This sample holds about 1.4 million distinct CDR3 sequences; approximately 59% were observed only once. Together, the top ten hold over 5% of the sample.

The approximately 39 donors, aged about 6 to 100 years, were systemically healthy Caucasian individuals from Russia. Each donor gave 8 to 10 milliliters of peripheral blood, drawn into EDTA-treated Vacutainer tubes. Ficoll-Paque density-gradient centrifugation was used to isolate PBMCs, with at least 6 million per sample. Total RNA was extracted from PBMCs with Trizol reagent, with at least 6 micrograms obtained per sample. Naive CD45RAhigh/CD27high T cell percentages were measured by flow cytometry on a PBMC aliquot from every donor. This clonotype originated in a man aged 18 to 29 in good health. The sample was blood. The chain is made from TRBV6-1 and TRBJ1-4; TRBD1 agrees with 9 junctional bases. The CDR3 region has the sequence CASRRDPGTGNEKLFF. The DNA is TGTGCCAGCAGGAGGGACCCCGGGACAGGGAATGAAAAACTGTTTTTT.